Each of the 28 T cell receptor beta chains below was sequenced from the same sample in a study of blood T cell repertoires in COVID-19. TCRdb's table, derived via immunoSEQ multiplex PCR, lists solely in-frame clones and lacks some. Among 180,000 or so clones listed, roughly 87% were seen once. The sequencing sample was made of peripheral blood. Receptor source: a woman aged 70-85 years with acute or convalescent COVID-19.

The CDR3 DNA follows: TGCAGCGTTGGGACAGGGGATCAGCCCCAGCATTTT. As protein: CSVGTGDQPQHF. J is TRBJ1-5 and V is TRBV29-1; TRBD1 agrees at 9 bases. J lost 5 bases, V lost 4 bases, and 0 bases had no gene match. The CDR3 length is 12 residues. Germline loops: CDR1 SQVTM, CDR2 ANQGSEA.

V is TRBV10-3 and J is TRBJ1-3; 7 bases fit TRBD1. V lost 10 bases to trimming and J lost 0 bases; unmatched junction nucleotides: 9. CDR1 ENHRY and CDR2 SYGVKD come from the germline V gene. This CDR3 comprises 15 residues. Written as DNA, the CDR3 is TGTGCCAACACAGACGGGACAGCCTCTGGAAACACCATATATTTT. This codes for CANTDGTASGNTIYF.

The rearrangement joins TRBV6-5 to TRBJ1-2; 8 nucleotides match TRBD1. The CDR3 is 14 amino acids. Germline V gene lookup returns CDR1 MNHEY and CDR2 SVGAGI. Trimming at V came to 6 bases and at J to 4 bases, leaving 7 bases not matched to a gene. CDR3: CASRPGGLFYGYTF. The CDR3, as DNA: TGTGCCAGCAGACCAGGGGGCCTTTTCTATGGCTACACCTTC.

This clone was seen a single time. J is TRBJ2-3 and V is TRBV27; TRBD2 matches at 10 bases. The V gene's germline CDR1 is MNHEY and CDR2 SMNVEV (reference sequence). The CDR3 is made up of 18 amino acids. Trimming removed 0 bases from V and 0 bases from J; junction bases left unmatched: 6. The CDR3 reads CASSLSTAGGPSTDTQYF. DNA for the CDR3: TGTGCCAGCAGTTTATCCACAGCGGGAGGGCCAAGCACAGATACGCAGTATTTT.

V usage is TRBV6-2 or TRBV6-3 and J usage is TRBJ2-7, with 9 positions matching TRBD2. Losses at the gene ends were 5 bases for V and 9 bases for J; bases not matched to a gene: 11. Germline V gene sequence: CDR1 MNHEY, CDR2 SVGEGT. This CDR3 contains 14 residues. DNA for the CDR3: TGTGCCAGCAGTCTGACTAGCGGCGGCTTTTTGCAGTACTTC. It encodes CASSLTSGGFLQYF.

V is TRBV19 and J is TRBJ1-5; 8 bases align to TRBD1. Looked up from germline, CDR1 is LNHDA and CDR2 is SQIVND (reference sequence). Losses at the gene ends were 5 bases for V and 7 bases for J; bases not matched to a gene: 10. The CDR3 loop spans 15 amino acids. In DNA, the CDR3 is TGTGCCAGTAGTCCCCAGCACAGGGGGGGCCAGCCCCAGCATTTT. Residues: CASSPQHRGGQPQHF.

This clone was found once. With a much larger clone just one base away, this may be a read error. The chain recombines TRBV25-1 with TRBJ2-7; 9 bases are a match to TRBD1. This CDR3 has 12 amino acids. Germline trimming cut 6 bases from V and 4 bases from J; bases unmatched to any gene: 1. Germline V gene lookup returns CDR1 MGHDK and CDR2 SYGVNS. The CDR3 bases are TGTGCCAGCAGCGGGACAGGGTACGAGCAGTACTTC. Protein sequence: CASSGTGYEQYF.

This chain links TRBV5-1 with TRBJ2-3; 10 bases line up with TRBD1. Trimming at V came to 0 bases and at J to 7 bases, leaving 8 bases not matched to a gene. Germline V lookup: CDR1 SGHRS, CDR2 YFSETQ. This CDR3 has 16 amino acids. The CDR3 coding sequence is TGCGCCAGCAGCTTGGGCCCGGGACAGGGGACGAATACGCAGTATTTT. This translates into CASSLGPGQGTNTQYF.

To note about this clone: At one boundary the junction diverges from the germline segment, which might be a read error. J is TRBJ2-5 and V is TRBV7-9, with 11 bases that match TRBD1. Per germline, CDR1 SEHNR and CDR2 FQNEAQ (reference sequence). The CDR3 runs to 15 residues. The CDR3 here is CASTLGTGGQETQYF. The CDR3 DNA follows: TGTGCCAGCACCTTAGGGACAGGGGGGCAAGAGACCCAGTACTTC. The full variable domain, completed using reference TRBV7-9 and TRBJ2-5, is DTGVSQNPRHKITKRGQNVTFRCDPISEHNRLYWYRQTLGQGPEFLTYFQNEAQLEKSRLLSDRFSAERPKGSFSTLEIQRTEQGDSAMYLCASTLGTGGQETQYFGPGTRLLVL.

The chain employs TRBV28 and TRBJ1-5, with 7 positions matching TRBD1. V was clipped by 5 bases and J by 5 bases; unmatched bases: 6. Germline V gene sequence: CDR1 MDHEN, CDR2 SYDVKM. The CDR3 sequence is 14 residues long. CDR3 bases: TGTGCCAGCAGTAATACAGGGGTTGATCAGCCCCAGCATTTT. It is translated as CASSNTGVDQPQHF.

This clone was detected only a few times. The sample holds other DNA sequences that translate to the same CDR3. V gene TRBV5-6 combines with J gene TRBJ1-1, with D unclear. V was pared by 0 bases and J by 6 bases, with 6 bases between. From germline, CDR1 is SGHDT and CDR2 YYEEEE. The CDR3 is 12 amino acids. The CDR3, as DNA: TGTGCCAGCAGCTTGGCCTTAGCTGAAGCTTTCTTT. Its protein product is CASSLALAEAFF.

This clone was counted only a few times. This chain links TRBV28 with TRBJ1-1; perhaps TRBD1 as D (5 bases). Germline V CDR1 and CDR2: MDHEN, SYDVKM. V dropped 7 bases and J dropped 2 bases, with 11 bases sitting between them. The CDR3 extends over 13 amino acids. CDR3: CASTRQPNTEAFF. The CDR3 DNA follows: TGTGCCAGCACAAGACAGCCCAACACTGAAGCTTTCTTT.

The genes are TRBV2 and TRBJ1-1; no reliable D call. CDR1 and CDR2 from the germline V gene are SNHLY and FYNNEI. Trimming stripped 2 bases from V and 1 base from J, with 11 bases between. The CDR3 runs to 15 residues. The CDR3 loop is CASSEYGDRNTEAFF. The CDR3 nucleotides read TGTGCCAGCAGTGAATACGGGGATAGGAACACTGAAGCTTTCTTT.

This chain joins TRBV28 and TRBJ2-5; 14 bases fit TRBD2. The CDR3 has 17 amino acids. Germline trimming cut 4 bases from V and 5 bases from J; bases unmatched to any gene: 9. Germline values: CDR1 MDHEN, CDR2 SYDVKM. Here the CDR3 DNA reads TGTGCCAGCAGTTCCGCCTCGACTAGCGGGAGGGCGGAGACCCAGTACTTC. Residues: CASSSASTSGRAETQYF.

This clone was counted a few times. V gene TRBV28 combines with J gene TRBJ1-6; possibly TRBD1 for D (6 bases). Germline CDR1 is MDHEN and CDR2 is SYDVKM. The CDR3 sequence is 14 residues long. Trimming took off 2 bases at V and 10 bases at J, with 12 bases between the two ends. The CDR3 region is CASSLGGESSPLHF. CDR3 sequence (DNA): TGTGCCAGCAGTTTAGGGGGCGAATCGTCACCCCTCCACTTT.

The V call is TRBV12-1, the J call TRBJ1-1; TRBD1 reflects the table's D call only, with no check against the DNA. TRBV12-1 is noted as a pseudogene. The CDR3 loop spans 16 amino acids. CDR3: CASSFWDSRGASGAFF. The CDR3, as DNA: TGTGCCAGCAGCTTTTGGGACAGTCGAGGGGCCTCGGGAGCTTTCTTT.

The rearrangement uses TRBV5-6 and TRBJ2-3; 9 positions agree with TRBD1. This CDR3 has 14 residues. CDR1 and CDR2 (germline): SGHDT, YYEEEE. V lost 3 bases to trimming and J lost 2 bases; unmatched junction nucleotides: 1. CDR3 coding DNA: TGTGCCAGCAGCTACAGGGGGCCCACAGATACGCAGTATTTT. Encoded protein: CASSYRGPTDTQYF.

V gene TRBV18 combines with J gene TRBJ1-2; 9 bases are shared with TRBD1. This CDR3 comprises 14 residues. The trim removed 4 bases at V and 3 bases at J, leaving 3 bases unmatched. Germline CDR1 KGHSH, CDR2 LQKENI. The CDR3, as DNA: TGTGCCAGCTCACTACAGGGGGCGGACTATGGCTACACCTTC. It codes for CASSLQGADYGYTF. The full variable domain, with the rest looked up from reference TRBV18 and TRBJ1-2, is NAGVMQNPRHLVRRRGQEARLRCSPMKGHSHVYWYRQLPEEGLKFMVYLQKENIIDESGMPKERFSAEFPKEGPSILRIQQVVRGDSAAYFCASSLQGADYGYTFGSGTRLTVV.

The V call is TRBV28, the J call TRBJ2-5; D perhaps matches TRBD1 (6 bases). V was shortened by 1 base and J by 4 bases, with 16 bases between the two germline ends. CDR1 and CDR2 from the germline V gene are MDHEN and SYDVKM. This CDR3 is built from 16 residues. In DNA, the CDR3 is TGTGCCAGCAGTTTATTGAACAGGGCCATCTTAGAGACCCAGTACTTC. Translated: CASSLLNRAILETQYF.

This clone was seen only a few times. The chain has TRBV27 and TRBJ2-3, with TRBD1 as a possible D gene (5 bases). Trimming cost V 10 bases and J 1 base, with 15 bases left between them. The germline gives CDR1 MNHEY, CDR2 SMNVEV (reference sequence). This CDR3 contains 14 residues. CDR3 protein: CAIATGSRTDTQYF. CDR3 sequence (DNA): TGTGCCATCGCTACAGGCTCACGCACAGATACGCAGTATTTT.

With respect to this clone: Other nucleotide sequences from this sample produce the same CDR3. The rearrangement links TRBV11-3 to TRBJ1-1; weak D call: TRBD1 (5 bases). From germline, CDR1 is SGHNT and CDR2 YENEEA. V lost 1 base, J lost 3 bases, and 9 bases lay in between. CDR3 size: 14 residues. Here the CDR3 reads CASSLGWGDTEAFF. For the CDR3, the DNA is TGTGCCAGCAGCTTAGGTTGGGGGGACACTGAAGCTTTCTTT. Drawing the rest from reference TRBV11-3 and TRBJ1-1, the complete variable domain is EAGVVQSPRYKIIEKKQPVAFWCNPISGHNTLYWYLQNLGQGPELLIRYENEEAVDDSQLPKDRFSAERLKGVDSTLKIQPAELGDSAVYLCASSLGWGDTEAFFGQGTRLTVV.

This chain links TRBV19 with TRBJ2-7; 9 nucleotides align to TRBD2. The CDR3 totals 15 residues. Germline CDR1 is LNHDA and CDR2 is SQIVND (reference sequence). Trimming took 8 bases from V and 6 from J; bases not matched to a gene: 14. This CDR3 is CASSLEAGGFGEQYF. The CDR3 region has the DNA TGTGCCAGTTCTTTAGAGGCGGGGGGGTTCGGCGAGCAGTACTTC.

V and J are TRBV5-1 and TRBJ1-1; 7 nucleotides agree with TRBD1. CDR3 length: 16 amino acids. V gave up 0 bases and J gave up 2 bases; unmatched junction bases: 7. Germline loops: CDR1 SGHRS, CDR2 YFSETQ. CDR3 bases: TGCGCCAGCAGCTTGGGGCAGGGGGTCGGTAACACTGAAGCTTTCTTT. Residues: CASSLGQGVGNTEAFF.

This sequence joins TRBV21-1 and TRBJ1-1; TRBD1, the table's D call, was not compared with the DNA. TRBV21-1 counts as a pseudogene. The CDR3 consists of 16 residues. The CDR3 sequence: CASSKQGAESWTEAFF. The CDR3 DNA reads TGTGCCAGCAGCAAGCAGGGGGCAGAATCATGGACTGAAGCTTTCTTT.

The rearrangement links TRBV27 to TRBJ1-1; D may be TRBD1 (6 bases). CDR3 length: 15 amino acids. Trimming pared 5 bases from V and 5 bases from J, leaving 18 bases between. Germline lookup yields CDR1 MNHEY and CDR2 SMNVEV (reference sequence). CDR3 DNA: TGTGCCAGCAGTCGGTTTGGGACAACGGGAACTGAAGCTTTCTTT. This sequence encodes CASSRFGTTGTEAFF.

This chain uses TRBV28 with TRBJ2-1, with TRBD2 matching over 10 bases. V gave up 8 bases and J gave up 7 bases; unmatched junction bases: 8. The CDR3 spans 14 residues. Germline CDR1 and CDR2: MDHEN and SYDVKM. In DNA form, the CDR3 reads TGTGCCAGCGACAGCGGGAGGGCCGGTAATGAGCAGTTCTTC. It codes for CASDSGRAGNEQFF. The whole variable domain, filled in from reference TRBV28 and TRBJ2-1, reads DVKVTQSSRYLVKRTGEKVFLECVQDMDHENMFWYRQDPGLGLRLIYFSYDVKMKEKGDIPEGYSVSREKKERFSLILESASTNQTSMYLCASDSGRAGNEQFFGPGTRLTVL.

This clone was counted between two and nine times. V is TRBV7-2 and J is TRBJ1-3; 7 bases align to TRBD1. J was trimmed by 0 bases and V by 3 bases; bases with no gene match: 8. The CDR3 covers 17 residues. Germline V gene lookup returns CDR1 SGHTA and CDR2 FQGNSA. CDR3 residues: CASSFETGVLSGNTIYF. In DNA form, the CDR3 reads TGTGCCAGCAGCTTTGAAACAGGGGTCCTCTCTGGAAACACCATATATTTT. The full variable domain, rest sourced from reference TRBV7-2 and TRBJ1-3, is GAGVSQSPSNKVTEKGKDVELRCDPISGHTALYWYRQSLGQGLEFLIYFQGNSAPDKSGLPSDRFSAERTGGSVSTLTIQRTQQEDSAVYLCASSFETGVLSGNTIYFGEGSWLTVV.

V gene TRBV7-2 combines with J gene TRBJ2-3, with D possibly matching TRBD2 (5 bases). Germline loops: CDR1 SGHTA, CDR2 FQGNSA. Trimming stripped 8 bases from V and 0 bases from J, with 12 bases between. The CDR3 loop spans 14 amino acids. Here the CDR3 reads CASCPGKSTDTQYF. As DNA, the CDR3 is TGTGCCAGCTGTCCGGGGAAAAGCACAGATACGCAGTATTTT.